This T cell receptor (beta chain) came from a study of T cell repertoires in cytomegalovirus infection. Study-level results: HLA-C-restricted TCR beta clonotypes specific for CMV led the ex vivo response.

The CDR3 runs 15 residues. V was trimmed by 5 bases and J by 1 base, leaving 14 bases between them. Germline CDR1 SGHTA, CDR2 FQGNSA. This clonotype came up many times. Its antigen is not known. MiXCR was run by TCRdb on the reads, yielding one entry per CDR3 protein. The sample shows about 200,000 distinct CDR3 sequences, roughly 9.8% of them seen only once. The source of this sequence is a human donor in good health (CMV status not recorded). Some clones in this sample may be carry-over from other donors' samples. The V and J genes are TRBV7-2 and TRBJ1-2, with a tentative D call TRBD1 (5 bases). Sequenced: PBMCs. CDR3 amino acids: CASSASRDVNYGYTF. As DNA, the CDR3 is TGTGCCAGCAGCGCATCAAGGGACGTTAACTATGGCTACACCTTC.